Listed below are T cell receptor beta chains from one sample, sequenced in a study of T cells in Graves' hyperthyroidism and ophthalmopathy. TCRdb passed the multiplex PCR reads through MiXCR, listing each CDR3 protein once. The sample shows about 520,000 distinct CDR3 sequences, approximately 24% of them seen only once. Sequencing was carried out using blood. The receptors shown here come from a woman aged 25 to 39 with Graves' ophthalmopathy. CDR3s include the opening cysteine and the closing phenylalanine or tryptophan. D genes are given only for firm matches. Clone size is shown for a subset of rows, as once, few, many or a class of expanded clone.

J,V,D,size,CDR3,DNA
TRBJ2-7,TRBV12-3/TRBV12-4,NA,NA,CASSFEELHYEQHF,TGTGCCAGCAGTTTCGAGGAACTCCACTACGAGCAGCACTTC
TRBJ1-1,TRBV27,NA,NA,CASSRRGIPEAFF,TGTGCCAGCAGTAGACGGGGAATCCCTGAAGCTTTCTTT
TRBJ2-7,TRBV7-2,TRBD2,many,CASSLAPSGGAHPYEQYF,TGTGCCAGCAGCTTAGCGCCTAGCGGGGGGGCCCATCCCTACGAGCAGTACTTC
TRBJ1-2,TRBV24-1,NA,once,CATSDFRAGGYTF,TGTGCCACCAGTGATTTTAGGGCGGGCGGCTACACCTTC
TRBJ1-1,TRBV20-1,TRBD1,few,CSAPLTGGEAFF,TGCAGTGCTCCACTTACAGGGGGTGAAGCTTTCTTT
TRBJ2-3,TRBV28,NA,NA,CASSPRRGTQYF,TGTGCCAGCAGTCCGCGGAGGGGTACGCAGTATTTT
TRBJ2-5,TRBV24-1,NA,NA,CATSSPNPDQETQYF,TGTGCCACCTCTTCACCCAATCCTGACCAAGAGACCCAGTACTTC
TRBJ2-7,TRBV10-3,NA,NA,CAITPAGSYEQYF,TGTGCCATCACCCCGGCAGGGTCCTACGAGCAGTACTTC
TRBJ2-2,TRBV12-3/TRBV12-4,NA,many,CASSGVLNTGELFF,TGTGCCAGCAGCGGGGTCTTGAACACCGGGGAGCTGTTTTTT
TRBJ2-7,TRBV7-8,NA,few,CASSLRPGDYEQYF,TGTGCCAGCAGCTTACGTCCCGGGGACTACGAGCAGTACTTC
TRBJ1-2,TRBV6-5,NA,many,CASSYADSYGYTF,TGTGCCAGCAGTTACGCCGACAGCTATGGCTACACCTTC
TRBJ1-3,TRBV12-3/TRBV12-4,NA,many,CASRETASGNTIYF,TGTGCCAGTCGTGAGACGGCCTCTGGAAACACCATATATTTT
TRBJ2-7,TRBV7-7,NA,NA,CASSFGPTYEQYF,TGTGCCAGCAGCTTTGGGCCTACCTACGAGCAGTACTTC
TRBJ2-3,TRBV24-1,NA,many,CATSDPGGQADTQYF,TGTGCCACCAGTGACCCCGGGGGCCAGGCAGATACGCAGTATTTT
TRBJ1-6,TRBV28,TRBD1,many,CASKSGQGLSSYNSPLHF,TGTGCCAGCAAGTCGGGACAGGGCTTAAGCTCCTATAATTCACCCCTCCACTTT
TRBJ1-2,TRBV7-2,TRBD1,many,CASTLGTGGSGYTF,TGTGCCAGCACCCTGGGGACAGGGGGCAGTGGCTACACCTTC
TRBJ2-5,TRBV5-1,TRBD2,many,CASSQSLAGEETQYF,TGCGCCAGCAGCCAATCCCTAGCGGGGGAAGAGACCCAGTACTTC
TRBJ1-2,TRBV19,NA,many,CAIRGGYGYTF,TGTGCCATCAGGGGCGGATATGGCTACACCTTC
TRBJ2-7,TRBV28,NA,NA,CASSSDEQYF,TGTGCCAGCAGTTCTGACGAGCAGTACTTC
TRBJ2-5,TRBV18,NA,many,CASSPPPGEIETQYF,TGTGCCAGCTCACCACCCCCCGGGGAGATTGAGACCCAGTACTTC
TRBJ2-5,TRBV7-2,NA,many,CASSFVAVETQYF,TGTGCCAGCAGCTTCGTTGCGGTGGAGACCCAGTACTTC
TRBJ1-1,TRBV5-1,NA,many,CASSPMDSQENTEAFF,TGCGCCAGCAGCCCGATGGACAGCCAGGAGAACACTGAAGCTTTCTTT
TRBJ1-2,TRBV11-3,NA,NA,CASSSRGNYGYTF,TGTGCCAGCAGCTCTCGAGGGAACTATGGCTACACCTTC
TRBJ1-6,TRBV20-1,TRBD1,NA,CSARDADRVETPLHF,TGCAGTGCTAGAGACGCGGACAGGGTGGAAACACCCCTCCACTTT
TRBJ2-2,TRBV6-2/TRBV6-3,TRBD2,few,CASSSQPPSGTNTGELFF,TGTGCCAGCAGTTCGCAACCCCCTAGCGGTACCAACACCGGGGAGCTGTTTTTT
TRBJ1-2,TRBV12-3/TRBV12-4,NA,NA,CASSLDRGRGYTF,TGTGCCAGCAGTTTAGATCGGGGGCGCGGCTACACCTTC
TRBJ1-1,TRBV5-1,TRBD1,NA,CASSFTGDMNTEAFF,TGCGCCAGCAGCTTTACAGGGGACATGAACACTGAAGCTTTCTTT
TRBJ1-4,TRBV7-8,NA,few,CASSLGPNEKLFF,TGTGCCAGCAGCTTAGGACCTAATGAAAAACTGTTTTTT
TRBJ2-7,TRBV12-3/TRBV12-4,TRBD1,NA,CASSSAGTGTEQCF,TGTGCCAGCAGTTCCGCCGGGACAGGGACCGAGCAGTGCTTC
TRBJ2-7,TRBV19,NA,NA,CASSTEGFANYEQYF,TGTGCCAGTAGTACCGAGGGTTTTGCCAACTACGAGCAGTACTTC
TRBJ2-5,TRBV20-1,TRBD1,many,CSVPGQGGETQYF,TGCAGCGTTCCGGGACAGGGGGGAGAGACCCAGTACTTC
TRBJ1-5,TRBV6-2/TRBV6-3,NA,many,CASSYPGSATQPQHF,TGTGCCAGCAGTTACCCTGGTTCAGCTACTCAGCCCCAGCATTTT
TRBJ1-2,TRBV6-2/TRBV6-3,NA,many,CASSYSSFPGRSNYGYTF,TGTGCCAGCAGTTACTCGAGTTTTCCAGGACGGTCTAACTATGGCTACACCTTC
TRBJ2-2,TRBV12-3/TRBV12-4,NA,many,CASSLYAGELFF,TGTGCCAGCAGTTTATATGCCGGGGAGCTGTTTTTT
TRBJ2-7,TRBV7-9,NA,many,CASSSEITSYEQYF,TGTGCCAGCAGCTCCGAGATTACCTCCTACGAGCAGTACTTC
TRBJ1-2,TRBV27,NA,many,CASSQNYQTGTDGYTF,TGTGCCAGCAGTCAAAACTACCAAACAGGGACGGATGGCTACACCTTC
TRBJ1-5,TRBV2,TRBD1,many,CASSARGTGDQPQHF,TGTGCCAGCAGCGCCCGAGGGACAGGGGATCAGCCCCAGCATTTT
TRBJ1-2,TRBV10-3,NA,many,CAISDPPSNYGYTF,TGTGCCATCAGTGACCCCCCCTCTAACTATGGCTACACCTTC
TRBJ2-2,TRBV9,TRBD2,NA,CASSGLATNTGELFF,TGTGCCAGCAGCGGACTAGCGACCAACACCGGGGAGCTGTTTTTT
TRBJ1-6,TRBV12-3/TRBV12-4,NA,many,CASSFGHNSPLHF,TGTGCCAGCAGTTTCGGCCACAATTCACCCCTCCACTTT
TRBJ1-1,TRBV28,NA,NA,CASSLARRNTEAFF,TGTGCCAGCAGTTTAGCCAGACGGAACACTGAAGCTTTCTTT
TRBJ1-1,TRBV6-1,TRBD1,many,CASRPQGGENTEAFF,TGTGCCAGCAGACCACAGGGGGGTGAGAACACTGAAGCTTTCTTT
TRBJ1-5,TRBV2,NA,many,CASSDSDSNQPQHF,TGTGCCAGCAGTGACAGCGATAGCAATCAGCCCCAGCATTTT
TRBJ1-1,TRBV19,NA,many,CASSIPGRYTEAFF,TGTGCCAGTAGTATACCTGGGAGGTACACTGAAGCTTTCTTT
TRBJ1-1,TRBV5-1,NA,many,CASSLPPTGEAFF,TGCGCCAGCAGCTTGCCACCGACAGGTGAAGCTTTCTTT
TRBJ2-1,TRBV7-8,NA,NA,CASSLTAYNEQFF,TGTGCCAGCAGCTTAACAGCTTACAATGAGCAGTTCTTC
TRBJ1-2,TRBV7-9,NA,few,CASSPIKERGYTF,TGTGCCAGCAGCCCGATAAAAGAACGTGGCTACACCTTC
TRBJ2-5,TRBV10-3,NA,NA,CAIGAGSETQYF,TGTGCCATTGGTGCAGGGTCCGAGACCCAGTACTTC
TRBJ1-1,TRBV6-5,TRBD1,many,CASTNGQGAQAFF,TGTGCCAGCACGAACGGACAGGGGGCCCAAGCTTTCTTT
TRBJ1-2,TRBV28,TRBD1,many,CASSSPGGGFGYTF,TGTGCCAGCAGTTCTCCAGGGGGCGGTTTTGGCTACACCTTC
TRBJ2-5,TRBV6-5,NA,NA,CASSYETDQETQYF,TGTGCCAGCAGTTACGAGACCGACCAAGAGACCCAGTACTTC
TRBJ1-6,TRBV20-1,NA,NA,CSAKKAGPDNSPLHF,TGCAGTGCTAAAAAGGCAGGGCCTGATAATTCACCCCTCCACTTT
TRBJ2-7,TRBV11-2,NA,many,CASSLDGRLIVQYF,TGTGCCAGCAGCTTAGATGGCAGGTTGATAGTGCAGTACTTC
TRBJ1-5,TRBV6-1,TRBD1,NA,CASSAQLQGRGNQPQHF,TGTGCCAGCAGCGCACAGCTACAGGGGCGAGGCAATCAGCCCCAGCATTTT
TRBJ2-2,TRBV30,NA,many,CAWSSLSGDTGELFF,TGTGCCTGGAGCTCTCTGTCGGGAGACACCGGGGAGCTGTTTTTT
TRBJ2-5,TRBV11-2,TRBD1,many,CASSPPGQGEETQYF,TGTGCCAGCAGCCCACCGGGACAGGGGGAAGAGACCCAGTACTTC
TRBJ1-2,TRBV7-8,NA,NA,CASSLSIGGAIYGYTF,TGTGCCAGCAGCTTATCCATTGGGGGCGCGATCTATGGCTACACCTTC
TRBJ2-7,TRBV9,NA,many,CASSATGFSHEQYF,TGTGCCAGCAGTGCTACAGGGTTCAGCCACGAGCAGTACTTC
TRBJ2-2,TRBV6-2/TRBV6-3,NA,many,CASSLTGADTGELFF,TGTGCCAGCAGTTTAACGGGGGCTGACACCGGGGAGCTGTTTTTT
TRBJ1-2,TRBV5-1,NA,many,CASGDAPPNYGYTF,TGCGCCAGCGGTGACGCGCCCCCTAACTATGGCTACACCTTC